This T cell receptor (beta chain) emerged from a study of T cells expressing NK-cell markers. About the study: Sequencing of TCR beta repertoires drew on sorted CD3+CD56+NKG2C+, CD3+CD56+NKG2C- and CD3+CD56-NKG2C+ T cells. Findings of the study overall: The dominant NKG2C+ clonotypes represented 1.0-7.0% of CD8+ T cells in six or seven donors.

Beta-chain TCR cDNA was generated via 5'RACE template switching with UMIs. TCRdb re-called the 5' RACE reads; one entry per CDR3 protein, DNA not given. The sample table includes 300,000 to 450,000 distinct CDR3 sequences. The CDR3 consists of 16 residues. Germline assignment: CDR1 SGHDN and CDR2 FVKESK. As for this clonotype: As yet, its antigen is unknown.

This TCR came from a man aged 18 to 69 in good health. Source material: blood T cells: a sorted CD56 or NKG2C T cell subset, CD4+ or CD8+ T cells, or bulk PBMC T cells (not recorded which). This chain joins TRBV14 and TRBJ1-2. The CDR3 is CASSQGANRKDYGYTF. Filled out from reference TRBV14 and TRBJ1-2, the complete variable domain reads EAGVTQFPSHSVIEKGQTVTLRCDPISGHDNLYWYRRVMGKEIKFLLHFVKESKQDESGMPNNRFLAERTGGTYSTLKVQPAELEDSGVYFCASSQGANRKDYGYTFGSGTRLTVV.